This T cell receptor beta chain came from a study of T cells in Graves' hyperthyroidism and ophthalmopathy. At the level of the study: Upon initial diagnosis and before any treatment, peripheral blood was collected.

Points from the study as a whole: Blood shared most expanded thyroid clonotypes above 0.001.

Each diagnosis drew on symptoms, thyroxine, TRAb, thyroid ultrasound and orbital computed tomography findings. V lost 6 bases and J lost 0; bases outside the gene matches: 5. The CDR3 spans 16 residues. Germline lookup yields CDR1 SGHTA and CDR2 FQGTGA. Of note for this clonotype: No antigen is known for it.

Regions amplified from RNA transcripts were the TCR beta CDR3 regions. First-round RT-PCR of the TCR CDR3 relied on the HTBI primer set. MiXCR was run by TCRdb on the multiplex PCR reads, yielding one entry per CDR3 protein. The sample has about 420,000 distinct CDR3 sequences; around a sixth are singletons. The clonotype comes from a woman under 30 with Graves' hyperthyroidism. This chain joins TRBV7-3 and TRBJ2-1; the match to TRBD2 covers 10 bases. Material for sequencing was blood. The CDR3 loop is CASSRLAGLSYNEQFF. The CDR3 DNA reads TGTGCCAGCAGTAGACTAGCGGGTCTCTCCTACAATGAGCAGTTCTTC.